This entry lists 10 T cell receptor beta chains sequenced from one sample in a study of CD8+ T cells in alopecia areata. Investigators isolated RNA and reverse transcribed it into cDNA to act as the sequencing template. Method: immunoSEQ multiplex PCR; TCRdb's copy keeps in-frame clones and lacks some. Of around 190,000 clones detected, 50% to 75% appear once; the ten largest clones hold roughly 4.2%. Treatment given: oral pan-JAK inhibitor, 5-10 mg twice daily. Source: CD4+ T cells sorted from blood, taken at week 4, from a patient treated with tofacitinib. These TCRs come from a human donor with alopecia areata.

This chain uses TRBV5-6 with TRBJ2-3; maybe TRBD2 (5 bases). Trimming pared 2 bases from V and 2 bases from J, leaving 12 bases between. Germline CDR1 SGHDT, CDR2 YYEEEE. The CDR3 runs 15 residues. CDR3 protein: CASSLQRTSTDTQYF. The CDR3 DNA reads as TGTGCCAGCAGCTTACAACGGACTTCCACAGATACGCAGTATTTT.

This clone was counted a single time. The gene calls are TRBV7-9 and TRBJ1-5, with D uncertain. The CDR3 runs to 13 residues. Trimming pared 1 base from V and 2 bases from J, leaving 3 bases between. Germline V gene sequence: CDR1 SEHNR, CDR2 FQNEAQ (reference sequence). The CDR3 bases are TGTGCCAGCAGCTTAGGGCGCAATCAGCCCCAGCATTTT. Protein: CASSLGRNQPQHF.

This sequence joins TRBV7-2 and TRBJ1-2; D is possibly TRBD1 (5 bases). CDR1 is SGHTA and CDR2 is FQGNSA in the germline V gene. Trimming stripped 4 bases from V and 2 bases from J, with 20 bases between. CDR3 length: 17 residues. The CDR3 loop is CASSSAMGRDINYGYTF. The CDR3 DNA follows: TGTGCCAGCAGCTCCGCTATGGGCAGGGATATCAACTATGGCTACACCTTC.

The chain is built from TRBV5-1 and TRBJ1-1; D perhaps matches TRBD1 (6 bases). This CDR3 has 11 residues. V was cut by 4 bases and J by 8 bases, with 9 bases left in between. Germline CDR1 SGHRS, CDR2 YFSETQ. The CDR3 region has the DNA TGCGCCAGCAGCGCTGGGACAGAAGCTTTCTTT. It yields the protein CASSAGTEAFF.

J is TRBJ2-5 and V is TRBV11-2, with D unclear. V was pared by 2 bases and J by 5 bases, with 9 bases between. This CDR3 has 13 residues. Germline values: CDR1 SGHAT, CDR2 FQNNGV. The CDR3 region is CASSLRVKETQYF. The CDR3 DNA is TGTGCCAGCAGCTTAAGGGTCAAGGAGACCCAGTACTTC.

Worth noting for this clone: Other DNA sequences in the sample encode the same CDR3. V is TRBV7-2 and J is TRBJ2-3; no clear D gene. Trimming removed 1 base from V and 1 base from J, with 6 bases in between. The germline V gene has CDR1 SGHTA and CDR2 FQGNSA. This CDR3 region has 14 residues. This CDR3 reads CASSLVLGTDTQYF. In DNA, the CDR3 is TGTGCCAGCAGCTTAGTGCTCGGCACAGATACGCAGTATTTT.

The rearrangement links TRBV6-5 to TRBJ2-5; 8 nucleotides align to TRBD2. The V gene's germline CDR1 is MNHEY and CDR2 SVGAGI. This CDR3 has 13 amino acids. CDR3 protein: CVTRPGGRETQYF. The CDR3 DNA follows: TGTGTTACTCGACCGGGGGGGCGAGAGACCCAGTACTTC.

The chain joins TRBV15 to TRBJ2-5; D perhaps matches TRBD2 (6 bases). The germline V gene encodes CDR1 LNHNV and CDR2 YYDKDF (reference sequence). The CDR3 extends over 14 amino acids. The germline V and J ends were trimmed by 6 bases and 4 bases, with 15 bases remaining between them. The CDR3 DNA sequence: TGTGCCACCAGACGCGGGATCTTTGGAGAGACCCAGTACTTC. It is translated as CATRRGIFGETQYF.

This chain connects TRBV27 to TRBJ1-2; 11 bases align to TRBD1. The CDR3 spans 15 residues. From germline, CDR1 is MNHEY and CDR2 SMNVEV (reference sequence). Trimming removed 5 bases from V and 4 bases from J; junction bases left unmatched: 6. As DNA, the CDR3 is TGTGCCAGCAGTCGGGGGACAGGGGGAGTCTATGGCTACACCTTC. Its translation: CASSRGTGGVYGYTF.

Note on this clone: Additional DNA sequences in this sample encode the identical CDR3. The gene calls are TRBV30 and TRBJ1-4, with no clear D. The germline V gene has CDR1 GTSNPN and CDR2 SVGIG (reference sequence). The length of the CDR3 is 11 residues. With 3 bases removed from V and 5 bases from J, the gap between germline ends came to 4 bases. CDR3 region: CAWSRNEKLFF. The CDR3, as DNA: TGTGCCTGGAGCCGAAATGAAAAACTGTTTTTT.